The 5 T cell receptor beta chains given below trace back to one sample, sequenced in a study of cytomegalovirus exposure and HLA in healthy donors. Vbeta (60) and Jbeta (13) primers were used in the PCR. The assay was immunoSEQ multiplex PCR, and TCRdb's table has in-frame clones only and misses some. The profile covers roughly 150,000 clones, with more than 75% appearing a single time and around 2.6% taken by the ten largest. The sequenced material came from PBMCs. These receptors all stem from a man aged 25-45 years in good health and CMV-seropositive.

Concerning this clone itself: An end of the junction differs from the germline gene, which may be a read error. The J gene is TRBJ1-1, the V gene TRBV5-4; TRBD1 might be the D (5 bases). The CDR3 extends over 15 amino acids. Germline CDR1 is SGHNT and CDR2 is YYREEE (reference sequence). For the CDR3, the DNA is TGTGCCAGCAGCTCGCCCCGGGCAGGGAACGCTGAAGCTTTCTTT. This sequence encodes CASSSPRAGNAEAFF.

The gene calls are TRBV11-3 and TRBJ2-7, with TRBD2 matching over 7 bases. V gave up 3 bases and J gave up 5 bases; unmatched junction bases: 7. The CDR3 has 14 residues. CDR1 and CDR2 from the germline V gene are SGHNT and YENEEA. CDR3 residues: CASSFVSGANEQYF. In DNA, the CDR3 is TGTGCCAGCAGCTTCGTCAGCGGGGCTAACGAGCAGTACTTC.

The genes are TRBV27 and TRBJ2-1; D unresolved. The V and J ends lost 3 bases and 7 bases respectively, with 4 bases between them. This CDR3 contains 11 residues. Germline loops: CDR1 MNHEY, CDR2 SMNVEV (reference sequence). The CDR3 nucleotides read TGTGCCAGCAGTTTCAGAAATGAGCAGTTCTTC. Protein sequence: CASSFRNEQFF.

The chain joins TRBV6-1 to TRBJ2-3, with 9 positions matching TRBD1. Per germline, CDR1 MNHNS and CDR2 SASEGT. V lost 9 bases and J lost 2; bases outside the gene matches: 9. This CDR3 has 15 amino acids. The chain's CDR3 is CARVPGQGYTDTQYF. The CDR3 bases are TGTGCCAGAGTTCCGGGACAGGGTTACACAGATACGCAGTATTTT.

This chain connects TRBV5-1 to TRBJ2-7, with D tentatively TRBD2 (5 bases). Trimming removed 2 bases from V and 0 bases from J, with 9 bases in between. The CDR3 runs 14 residues. Germline assignment: CDR1 SGHRS and CDR2 YFSETQ. The CDR3 DNA is TGCGCCAGCAGCTTTGAGGGAAACTCCTACGAGCAGTACGTC. It is translated as CASSFEGNSYEQYV.